This TCR beta chain was profiled in a study of shared clonotypes between healthy human individuals. To note about this clone: Its antigen is undetermined.

The V end was cut by 6 bases, the J end by 2 bases, with 17 bases between. The germline gives CDR1 MNHEY, CDR2 SMNVEV (reference sequence). This CDR3 region has 15 residues. Donors had no recently reported acute infections or vaccinations and were HIV-negative. Study results and caveats: Non-shared clonotypes showed lower generation probabilities than clonotypes common to all four donors.

Repertoires were generated with immunoSEQ multiplex PCR, while TCRdb's copy carries only in-frame clones and drops some. The repertoire has approximately 110,000 clones, about 62% of them found once; the top ten carry about 22%. The sequenced sample consisted of memory CD8+ T cells sorted from blood. As to subset: CD45RO+ cells pooled with CCR7-negative TemRA cells. The chain combines TRBV27 with TRBJ2-7, with D possibly being TRBD2 (6 bases). The TCR was taken from a woman in her thirties in good health. The CDR3 region has the DNA TGTGCCAGCAGCTCCTGGCTCGGAGGGACCTACGAGCAGTACTTC. It translates to CASSSWLGGTYEQYF.